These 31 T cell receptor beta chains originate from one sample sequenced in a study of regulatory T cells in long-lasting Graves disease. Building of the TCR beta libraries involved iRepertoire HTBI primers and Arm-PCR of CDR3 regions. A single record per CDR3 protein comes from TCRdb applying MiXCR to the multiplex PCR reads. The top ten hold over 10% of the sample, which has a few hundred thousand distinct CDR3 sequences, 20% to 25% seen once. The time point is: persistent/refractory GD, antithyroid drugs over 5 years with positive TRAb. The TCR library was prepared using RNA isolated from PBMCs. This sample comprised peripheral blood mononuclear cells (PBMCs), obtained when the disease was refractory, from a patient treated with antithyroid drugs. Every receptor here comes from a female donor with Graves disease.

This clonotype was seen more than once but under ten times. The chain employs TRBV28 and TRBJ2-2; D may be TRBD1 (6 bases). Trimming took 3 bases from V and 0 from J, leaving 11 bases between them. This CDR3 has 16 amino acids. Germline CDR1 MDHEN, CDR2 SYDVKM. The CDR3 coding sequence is TGTGCCAGCAGTTTCTTCCGGGACACGAACACCGGGGAGCTGTTTTTT. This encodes CASSFFRDTNTGELFF.

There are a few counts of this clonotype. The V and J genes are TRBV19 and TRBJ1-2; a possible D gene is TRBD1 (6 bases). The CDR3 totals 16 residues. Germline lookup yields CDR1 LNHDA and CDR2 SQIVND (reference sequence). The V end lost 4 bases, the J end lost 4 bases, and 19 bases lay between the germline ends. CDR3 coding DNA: TGTGCCAGTAGTAACGAGGTCGAGAGGGGGAGCTATGGCTACACCTTC. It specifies CASSNEVERGSYGYTF.

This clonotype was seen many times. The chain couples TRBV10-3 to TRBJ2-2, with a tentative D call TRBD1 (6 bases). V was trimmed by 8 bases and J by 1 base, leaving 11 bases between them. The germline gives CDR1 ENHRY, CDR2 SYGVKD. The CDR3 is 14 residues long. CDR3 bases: TGTGCCATCGGAGAACAGGGGAACACCGGGGAGCTGTTTTTT. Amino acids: CAIGEQGNTGELFF.

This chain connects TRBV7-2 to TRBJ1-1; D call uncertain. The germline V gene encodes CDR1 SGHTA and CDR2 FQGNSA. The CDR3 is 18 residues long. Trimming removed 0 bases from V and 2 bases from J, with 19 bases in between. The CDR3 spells CASSLAYRDPGKNTEAFF. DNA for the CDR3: TGTGCCAGCAGCTTAGCATATCGAGACCCCGGGAAAAACACTGAAGCTTTCTTT.

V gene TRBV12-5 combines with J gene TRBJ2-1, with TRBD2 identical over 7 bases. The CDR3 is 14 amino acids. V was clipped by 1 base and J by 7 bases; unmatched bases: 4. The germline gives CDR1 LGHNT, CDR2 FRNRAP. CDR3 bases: TGTGCTAGTGGTTTGGGACTAGCAGGGAATGAGCAGTTCTTC. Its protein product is CASGLGLAGNEQFF.

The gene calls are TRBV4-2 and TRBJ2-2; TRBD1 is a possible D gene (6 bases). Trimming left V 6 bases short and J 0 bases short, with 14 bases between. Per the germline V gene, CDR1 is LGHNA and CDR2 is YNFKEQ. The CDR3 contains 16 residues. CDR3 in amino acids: CASSQRDTSNTGELFF. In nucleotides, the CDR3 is TGTGCCAGCAGTCAGAGGGACACCTCGAACACCGGGGAGCTGTTTTTT.

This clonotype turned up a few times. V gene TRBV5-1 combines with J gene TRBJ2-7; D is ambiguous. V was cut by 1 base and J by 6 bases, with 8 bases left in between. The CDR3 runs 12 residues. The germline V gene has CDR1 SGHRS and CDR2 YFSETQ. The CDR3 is CASSLIAGEQYF. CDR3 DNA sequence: TGCGCCAGCAGCTTGATCGCAGGCGAGCAGTACTTC.

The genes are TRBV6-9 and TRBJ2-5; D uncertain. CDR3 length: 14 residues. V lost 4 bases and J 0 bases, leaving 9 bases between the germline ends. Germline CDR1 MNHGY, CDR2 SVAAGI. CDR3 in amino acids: CASSLTRYQETQYF. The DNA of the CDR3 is TGTGCCAGCAGTTTGACTCGGTACCAAGAGACCCAGTACTTC.

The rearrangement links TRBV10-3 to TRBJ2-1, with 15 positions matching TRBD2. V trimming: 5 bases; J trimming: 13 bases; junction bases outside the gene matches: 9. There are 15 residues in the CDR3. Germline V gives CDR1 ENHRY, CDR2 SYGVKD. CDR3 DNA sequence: TGTGCCATCAGTTCGACGGGACTAGCGGGAGGCGTTCAGTTCTTC. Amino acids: CAISSTGLAGGVQFF.

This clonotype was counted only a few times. The CDR3 reads CSARDKGTTEAFF. The CDR3 bases are TGCAGTGCTAGAGACAAGGGAACGACTGAAGCTTTCTTT. This chain uses TRBV20-1 with TRBJ1-1; no reliable D call. The CDR3 runs to 13 residues. Germline CDR1 and CDR2: DFQATT and SNEGSKA (reference sequence). The V end lost 0 bases, the J end lost 5 bases, and 10 bases lay between the germline ends.

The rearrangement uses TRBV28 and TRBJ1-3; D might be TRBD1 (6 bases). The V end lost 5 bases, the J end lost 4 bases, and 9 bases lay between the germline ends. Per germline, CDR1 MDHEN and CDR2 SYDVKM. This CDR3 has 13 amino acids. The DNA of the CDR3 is TGTGCCAGCAGTGAACAGGGAGGAAACACCATATATTTT. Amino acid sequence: CASSEQGGNTIYF.

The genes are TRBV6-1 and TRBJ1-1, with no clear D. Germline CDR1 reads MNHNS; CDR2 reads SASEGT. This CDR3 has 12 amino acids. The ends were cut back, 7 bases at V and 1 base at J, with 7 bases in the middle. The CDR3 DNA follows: TGTGCCAGCAAAGGGAGGAACACTGAAGCTTTCTTT. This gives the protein CASKGRNTEAFF.

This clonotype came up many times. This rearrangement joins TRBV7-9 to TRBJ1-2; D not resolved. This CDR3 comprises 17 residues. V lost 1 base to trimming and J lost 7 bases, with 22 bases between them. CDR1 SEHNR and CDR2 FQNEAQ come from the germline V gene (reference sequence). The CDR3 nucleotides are TGTGCCAGCAGCTTAGAAGCTGTAGCAAGCCCAGAGTCTGGCTACACCTTC. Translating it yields CASSLEAVASPESGYTF.

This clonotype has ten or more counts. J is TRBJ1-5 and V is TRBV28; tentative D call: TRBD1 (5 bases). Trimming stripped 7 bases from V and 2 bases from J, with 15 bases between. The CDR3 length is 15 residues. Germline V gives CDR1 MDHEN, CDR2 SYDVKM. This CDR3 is CASNPTRVRNQPQHF. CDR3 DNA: TGTGCCAGCAACCCGACCAGGGTTCGCAATCAGCCCCAGCATTTT.

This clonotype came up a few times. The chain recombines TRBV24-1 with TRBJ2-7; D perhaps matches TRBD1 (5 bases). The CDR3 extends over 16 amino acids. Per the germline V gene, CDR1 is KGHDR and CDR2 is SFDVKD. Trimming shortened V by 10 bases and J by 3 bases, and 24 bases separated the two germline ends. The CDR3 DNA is TGTGCCACGTCAGCCAGAGGACAACCAGTTTTCTACGAGCAGTACTTC. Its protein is CATSARGQPVFYEQYF.

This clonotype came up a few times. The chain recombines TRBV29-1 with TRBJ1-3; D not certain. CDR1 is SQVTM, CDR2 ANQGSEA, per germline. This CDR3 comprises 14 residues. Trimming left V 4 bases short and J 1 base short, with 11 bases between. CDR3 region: CSVGISGSGNTIYF. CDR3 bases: TGCAGCGTTGGAATATCCGGATCTGGAAACACCATATATTTT.

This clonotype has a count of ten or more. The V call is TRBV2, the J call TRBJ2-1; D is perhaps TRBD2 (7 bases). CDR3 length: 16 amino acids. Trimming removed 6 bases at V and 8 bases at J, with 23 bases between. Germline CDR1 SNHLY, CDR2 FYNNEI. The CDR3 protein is CASSGGSGGFSHEQFF. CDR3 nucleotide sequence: TGTGCCAGCAGCGGGGGGTCGGGGGGCTTTTCCCATGAGCAGTTCTTC.

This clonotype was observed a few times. Here the CDR3 reads CATTADYEQYF. The DNA for the CDR3 is TGTGCCACAACGGCCGATTACGAGCAGTACTTC. The V call is TRBV10-3, the J call TRBJ2-7; D call uncertain. Germline V gene data show CDR1 as ENHRY and CDR2 as SYGVKD. The CDR3 has 11 residues. Trimming removed 10 bases from V and 4 bases from J, with 11 bases in between.

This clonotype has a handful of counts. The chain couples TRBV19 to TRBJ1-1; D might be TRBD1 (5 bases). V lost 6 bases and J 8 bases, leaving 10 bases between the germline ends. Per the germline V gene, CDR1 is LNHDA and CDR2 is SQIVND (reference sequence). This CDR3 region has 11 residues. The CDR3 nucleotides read TGTGCCAGTAGGGCGGGGGTCGAAGCTTTCTTT. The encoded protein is CASRAGVEAFF.

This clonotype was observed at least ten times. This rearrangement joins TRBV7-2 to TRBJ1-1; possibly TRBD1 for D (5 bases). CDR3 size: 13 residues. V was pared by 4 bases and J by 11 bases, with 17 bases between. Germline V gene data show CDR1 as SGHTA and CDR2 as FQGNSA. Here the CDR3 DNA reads TGTGCCAGCAGCTCCCCCGGCAGGGCTGTGGCTTTCTTT. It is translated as CASSSPGRAVAFF.

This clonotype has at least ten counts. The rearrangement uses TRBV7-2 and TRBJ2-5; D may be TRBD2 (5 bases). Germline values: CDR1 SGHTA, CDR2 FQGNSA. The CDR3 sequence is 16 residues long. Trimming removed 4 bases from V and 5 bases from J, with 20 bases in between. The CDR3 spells CASSSASRLGGETQYF. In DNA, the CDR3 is TGTGCCAGCAGCTCAGCCAGCAGACTTGGCGGGGAGACCCAGTACTTC.

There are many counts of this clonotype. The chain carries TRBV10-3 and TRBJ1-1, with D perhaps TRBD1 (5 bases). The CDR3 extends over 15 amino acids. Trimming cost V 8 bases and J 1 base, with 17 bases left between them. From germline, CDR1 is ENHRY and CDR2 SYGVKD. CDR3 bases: TGTGCCATCGGGGTGGCAGCCCAGGGGAACACTGAAGCTTTCTTT. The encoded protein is CAIGVAAQGNTEAFF.

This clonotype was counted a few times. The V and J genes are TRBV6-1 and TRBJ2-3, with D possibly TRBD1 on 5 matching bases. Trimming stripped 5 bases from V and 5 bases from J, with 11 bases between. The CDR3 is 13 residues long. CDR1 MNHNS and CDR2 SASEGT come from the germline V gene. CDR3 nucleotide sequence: TGTGCCAGCAGTAAAGGGGTCGGAGATACGCAGTATTTT. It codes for CASSKGVGDTQYF.

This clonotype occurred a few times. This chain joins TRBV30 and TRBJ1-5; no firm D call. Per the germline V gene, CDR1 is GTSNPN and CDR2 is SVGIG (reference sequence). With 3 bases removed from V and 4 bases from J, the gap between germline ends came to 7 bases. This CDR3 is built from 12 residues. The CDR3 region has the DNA TGTGCCTGGAGCAGCAGAAATCAGCCCCAGCATTTT. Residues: CAWSSRNQPQHF. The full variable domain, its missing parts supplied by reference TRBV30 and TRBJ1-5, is SQTIHQWPATLVQPVGSPLSLECTVEGTSNPNLYWYRQAAGRGLQLLFYSVGIGQISSEVPQNLSASRPQDRQFILSSKKLLLSDSGFYLCAWSSRNQPQHFGDGTRLSIL.

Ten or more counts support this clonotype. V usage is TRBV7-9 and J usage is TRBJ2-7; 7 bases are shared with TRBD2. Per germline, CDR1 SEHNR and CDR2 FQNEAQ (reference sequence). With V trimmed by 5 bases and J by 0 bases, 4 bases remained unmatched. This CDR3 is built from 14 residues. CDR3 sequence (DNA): TGTGCCAGCAGCCCCCCTAGCGGCTCCTACGAGCAGTACTTC. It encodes CASSPPSGSYEQYF. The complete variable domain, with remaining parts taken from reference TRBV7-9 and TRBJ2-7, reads DTGVSQNPRHKITKRGQNVTFRCDPISEHNRLYWYRQTLGQGPEFLTYFQNEAQLEKSRLLSDRFSAERPKGSFSTLEIQRTEQGDSAMYLCASSPPSGSYEQYFGPGTRLTVT.

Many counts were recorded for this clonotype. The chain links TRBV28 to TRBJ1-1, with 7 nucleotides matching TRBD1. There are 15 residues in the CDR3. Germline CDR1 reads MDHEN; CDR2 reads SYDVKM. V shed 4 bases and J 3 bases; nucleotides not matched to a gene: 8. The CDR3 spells CASSSRGQADTEAFF. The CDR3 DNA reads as TGTGCCAGCAGTTCGCGAGGACAGGCTGACACTGAAGCTTTCTTT.

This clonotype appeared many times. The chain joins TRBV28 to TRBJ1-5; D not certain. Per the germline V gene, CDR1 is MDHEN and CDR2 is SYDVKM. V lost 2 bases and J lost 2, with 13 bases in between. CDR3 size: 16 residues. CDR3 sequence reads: CASSLRDFRGNQPQHF. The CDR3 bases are TGTGCCAGCAGTTTACGGGATTTTCGCGGCAATCAGCCCCAGCATTTT.

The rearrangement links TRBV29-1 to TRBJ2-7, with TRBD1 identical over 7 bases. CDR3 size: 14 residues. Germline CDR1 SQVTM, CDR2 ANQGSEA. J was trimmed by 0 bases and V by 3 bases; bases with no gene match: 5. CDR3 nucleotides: TGCAGCGTTGAGGATAGGACAGGCTCCTACGAGCAGTACTTC. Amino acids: CSVEDRTGSYEQYF.

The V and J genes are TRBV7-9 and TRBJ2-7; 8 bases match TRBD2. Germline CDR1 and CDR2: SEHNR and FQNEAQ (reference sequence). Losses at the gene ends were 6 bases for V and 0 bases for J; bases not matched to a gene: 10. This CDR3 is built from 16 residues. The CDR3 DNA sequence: TGTGCCAGCAGGTTGATTTTAGCGGGGCACTCCTACGAGCAGTACTTC. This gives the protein CASRLILAGHSYEQYF.

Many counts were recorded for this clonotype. CDR3 in DNA: TGTGCCAGCAGCTCGGGACAGGCGAACACTGAAGCTTTCTTT. Translating it yields CASSSGQANTEAFF. The J gene is TRBJ1-1, the V gene TRBV28; 8 bases map to TRBD1. Germline CDR1 MDHEN, CDR2 SYDVKM. V lost 6 bases and J lost 1; bases outside the gene matches: 4. The CDR3 covers 14 residues.

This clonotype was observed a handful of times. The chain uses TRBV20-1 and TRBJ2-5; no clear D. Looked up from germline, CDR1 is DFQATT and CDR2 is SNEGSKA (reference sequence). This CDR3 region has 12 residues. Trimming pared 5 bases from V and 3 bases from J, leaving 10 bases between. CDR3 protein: CSASNLEETQYF. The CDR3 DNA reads TGCAGTGCTTCTAACCTGGAAGAGACCCAGTACTTC.